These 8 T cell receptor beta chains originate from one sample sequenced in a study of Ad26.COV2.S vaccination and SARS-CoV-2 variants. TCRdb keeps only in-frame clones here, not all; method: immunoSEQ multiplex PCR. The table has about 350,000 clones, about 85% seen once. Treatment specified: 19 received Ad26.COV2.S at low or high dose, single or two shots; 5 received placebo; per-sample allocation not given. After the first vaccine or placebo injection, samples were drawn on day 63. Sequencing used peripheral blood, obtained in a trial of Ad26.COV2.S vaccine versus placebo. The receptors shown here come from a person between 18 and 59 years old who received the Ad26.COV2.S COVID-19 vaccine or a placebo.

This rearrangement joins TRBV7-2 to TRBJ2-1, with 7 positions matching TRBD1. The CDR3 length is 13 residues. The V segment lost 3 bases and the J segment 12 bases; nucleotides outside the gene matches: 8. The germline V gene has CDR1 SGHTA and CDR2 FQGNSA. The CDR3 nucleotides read TGTGCCAGCAGCTTGAGACAGGGCAATTTGCAGTTCTTC. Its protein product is CASSLRQGNLQFF.

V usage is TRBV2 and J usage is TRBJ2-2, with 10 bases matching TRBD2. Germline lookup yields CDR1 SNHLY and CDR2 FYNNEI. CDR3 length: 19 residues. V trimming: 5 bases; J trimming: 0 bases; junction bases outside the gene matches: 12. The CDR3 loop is CASSMIRASGGTNTGELFF. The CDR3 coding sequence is TGTGCCAGCAGTATGATTAGGGCTAGCGGGGGCACGAACACCGGGGAGCTGTTTTTT.

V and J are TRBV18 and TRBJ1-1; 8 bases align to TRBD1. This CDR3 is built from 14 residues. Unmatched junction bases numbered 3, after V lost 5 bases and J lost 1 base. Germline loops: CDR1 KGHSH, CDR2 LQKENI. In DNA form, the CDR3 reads TGTGCCAGCTCAGCCGGACAGGGGAACACTGAAGCTTTCTTT. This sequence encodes CASSAGQGNTEAFF.

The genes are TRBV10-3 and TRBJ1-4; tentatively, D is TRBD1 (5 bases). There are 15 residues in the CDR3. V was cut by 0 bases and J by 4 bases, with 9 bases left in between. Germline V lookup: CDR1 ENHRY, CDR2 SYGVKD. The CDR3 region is CAISESGPLNEKLFF. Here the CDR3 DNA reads TGTGCCATCAGTGAGTCGGGGCCACTTAATGAAAAACTGTTTTTT.

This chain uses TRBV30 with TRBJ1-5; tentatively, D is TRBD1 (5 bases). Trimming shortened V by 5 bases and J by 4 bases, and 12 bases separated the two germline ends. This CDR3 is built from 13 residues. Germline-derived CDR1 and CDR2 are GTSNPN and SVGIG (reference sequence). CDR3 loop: CAWGVGGNQPQHF. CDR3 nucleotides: TGTGCCTGGGGAGTGGGGGGTAATCAGCCCCAGCATTTT.

The CDR3 nucleotides are TGTGCCATCAGGCTCGACAGTAATTCACCCCTCCACTTT. Translated: CAIRLDSNSPLHF. The rearrangement joins TRBV10-3 to TRBJ1-6, with D possibly matching TRBD1 (5 bases). Germline V CDR1 and CDR2: ENHRY, SYGVKD. Between the trimmed V and J ends, which lost 6 bases and 6 bases, there was a span of 9 bases. The length of the CDR3 is 13 residues.

CDR3: CASSQDRGFDEQFF. In DNA form, the CDR3 reads TGCGCCAGCAGCCAAGATCGAGGGTTTGATGAGCAGTTCTTC. This sequence joins TRBV4-3 and TRBJ2-1; TRBD2 is a possible D gene (5 bases). The germline V gene has CDR1 LGHNA and CDR2 YSLEER. The CDR3 has 14 residues. Trimming cost V 0 bases and J 8 bases, with 11 bases left between them.

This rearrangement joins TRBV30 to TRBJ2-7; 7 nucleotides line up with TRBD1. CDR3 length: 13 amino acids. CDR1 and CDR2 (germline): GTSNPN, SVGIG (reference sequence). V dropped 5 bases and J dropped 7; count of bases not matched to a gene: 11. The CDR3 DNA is TGTGCCTGGGCCTATACAGGGGTGGGGGAGCAGTACTTC. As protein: CAWAYTGVGEQYF.